This record concerns one T cell receptor (beta chain) sequence. These data come from a study of blood T cell repertoires in COVID-19. Study-level information: Donors in the United States, Italy and Spain gave samples during acute or convalescent COVID-19.

The CDR3 has 17 residues. The repertoire was sequenced with immunoSEQ multiplex PCR; TCRdb's copy has only in-frame clones and lacks some. The table has 220,000 or so clones, more than 75% seen once. The specimen sequenced was peripheral blood. The origin of this receptor is a man aged 45-60 years who had recovered from COVID-19. The chain is built from TRBV21-1 and TRBJ2-2; the table's D call of TRBD2 was not tested on the DNA. TRBV21-1 is a pseudogene. CDR3 in amino acids: CASSKSGASGDTGELFF. The CDR3 region has the DNA TGTGCCAGCAGCAAATCCGGCGCCTCGGGTGACACCGGGGAGCTGTTTTTT.